This section outlines one T cell receptor beta chain sequence together with its context. These data originate in a study of T cells after posttransplantation cyclophosphamide. TCRdb's table, derived via immunoSEQ multiplex PCR, lists solely in-frame clones and lacks some. The table lists over 20,000 clones, about 98% of them singletons, with approximately 0.15% in the top ten. V lost 5 bases to trimming and J lost 6 bases; unmatched junction nucleotides: 12. This CDR3 comprises 16 residues. Germline assignment: CDR1 MDHEN and CDR2 SYDVKM. The sample taken for sequencing was naive CD8+ T cells sorted from PBMCs. This chain uses TRBV28 with TRBJ2-2, with 7 bases aligning to TRBD2. This receptor was taken from a middle-aged man in good health, CMV-negative, and a related stem cell transplant donor. The CDR3 reads CASSPPRVAGAGELFF. CDR3 sequence (DNA): TGTGCCAGCAGTCCCCCCCGGGTGGCGGGAGCCGGGGAGCTGTTTTTT.